This T cell receptor (beta chain) was captured by sequencing in a study of blood T cells in healthy people across ages (dated by TCRdb to about 2015). The study in broad terms: In model experiments, template switching captured roughly one uniquely barcoded TCR beta cDNA molecule for every two T cells. To avoid experimental bias, donors of different ages were spread randomly across the sequencing lanes. Donors were grouped into four age groups: young (average 16 years), middle-aged (39), aged (about 60) and long-lived (over 80). Age-related changes in TCR beta repertoire diversity were measured in the study by deep sequencing normalized with unique cDNA molecular identifiers. The study analyzed two additional independent replicas of 1 million unique cDNA reads from the same blood draw for two donors, one aged 18 to 29 and one aged 80 or older.

General findings and caveats noted by the study authors: Compared with the aged group, the long-lived group had more naive CD4+ T cells, fewer expanded clones and increased TCR diversity, suggesting age selection. Estimates of total diversity based on one million sequenced T cells were considered lower bounds and underestimates. The CMV infection status of donors was not known, potentially confounding age-related changes in expanded clonotypes. Since profiling was done on bulk unsorted PBMCs, naive and antigen-experienced compartments could not be conclusively compared. Observed TCR beta diversity per million T cells fell roughly linearly with age, and a significant reduction was already apparent by age roughly 40. A strong correlation was found between observed TCR beta diversity and the percentage of naive T cells measured by flow cytometry.

Remarks on this clonotype: Its antigen is still unknown. Per-base qualities were not stored, and no clone one base away is much larger.

Reading from cysteine to phenylalanine, the CDR3 counts 14 amino acids. Only the CDR3 region is kept as DNA, spanning 42 bases read in frame from base 1. V is pared back by 0 bases and J by 4 bases, with 8 bases lying between the germline termini. The germline V gene yields SGHTA for CDR1 and FQGTGA for CDR2. Library construction relied on 5' RACE. These reads were obtained on an Illumina HiSeq 2500. A second PCR of about 7 to 12 cycles was performed with a sample-barcoded 5' primer and a J-beta primer mix. A unique molecular identifier was introduced onto each TCR beta cDNA molecule by a template-switch 5' adaptor carrying 12 random nucleotides. Each sample yielded at least 3 million CDR3-containing paired-end reads. First-strand cDNA was synthesized from all RNA with the Mint cDNA synthesis kit, primed by a TRBC-specific oligonucleotide. All cDNA was treated with uracil-DNA glycosylase and then went through a first 18-cycle PCR with the universal primers M1SS and BC2_uni_R. The paper's data handling went like this. For normalization, 1 million high-quality reads, each with a distinct molecular identifier, were randomly selected from each sample. Instead of being binned into consensus sequences, reads that shared molecular identifiers were thrown out. MiTCR, with a Q25 quality threshold and the strictest error-elimination algorithm, was used for CDR3 identification, clonotype clustering and error correction. Lower-bound total TCR beta diversity was estimated with a nonparametric unseen species model using Euler transformation. TCRdb took the public reads, trimmed them with fastp at Q25, ran MiXCR for clone calling and kept in-frame beta chains. Here each entry gathers all rows of one CDR3 protein and keeps the most common genes and DNA. The V and J calls come from TCRdb's annotation, not from the publication. In all, the sample holds roughly 720,000 distinct CDR3 sequences, and 40% to 65% of those were seen once. Roughly 40% of the sample lies in the top ten.

Donors were roughly 40 systemically healthy Caucasian individuals from Russia aged roughly 6 to 90 years. About 10 milliliters of peripheral blood were collected from each donor into EDTA-treated Vacutainer tubes. PBMCs were isolated by Ficoll-Paque density-gradient centrifugation, with at least 6.5 million obtained per sample. Total RNA was extracted from PBMCs with Trizol reagent, with at least 5 micrograms obtained per sample. The percentages of naive CD45RAhigh/CD27high T cells were determined by flow cytometry on a PBMC aliquot from every donor. The TCR was taken from a man of 80 years or more in good health. Here the chain combines TRBV7-3 and TRBJ2-3; the D gene is possibly TRBD1, with 5 bases matching. Specimen: blood. DNA sequence: TGTGCCAGCAGCTTAACGGAAGGGGCAGATACGCAGTATTTT. Its protein is CASSLTEGADTQYF.